This entry concerns a single T cell receptor (beta chain). The CDR3 has 14 residues. The germline V and J ends were trimmed by 2 bases and 2 bases, with 9 bases remaining between them. The data originate from a study of patients and donors after allogeneic stem cell transplantation. TCRdb passed the RT-PCR reads through MiXCR, listing each CDR3 protein once. This sample has 200,000 to 250,000 distinct CDR3 sequences; around two fifths occur once, and the top ten carry under 14%. This sequence was found in a human donor who was either an allogeneic HSCT recipient or a stem cell or donor lymphocyte infusion donor (not recorded which). It is not recorded whose cells these are; they may come from a transplant donor. The gene calls are TRBV12-3 or TRBV12-4 and TRBJ1-2, with D possibly matching TRBD1 (5 bases). Sequenced: blood, either unsorted or a sorted T cell fraction (not recorded which). CDR3 nucleotide sequence: TGTGCCAGCAGTTTACATCCAGGGAACTATGGCTACACCTTC. Residues: CASSLHPGNYGYTF.